The 26 T cell receptor beta chains in this list originate from one sample, sequenced in a study of cytomegalovirus exposure and HLA in healthy donors. TCRdb's table, derived via immunoSEQ multiplex PCR, lists solely in-frame clones and lacks some. Of 150,000 to 200,000 clones listed, 86% were seen once; the top ten hold almost 1.5%. Sequenced material: PBMCs. The receptor source for this set is a woman in her late teens or twenties in good health and CMV-seronegative.

The chain has TRBV11-2 and TRBJ2-3, with TRBD2 matching 14 bases. V lost 6 bases and J lost 9; bases outside the gene matches: 8. Germline V gene sequence: CDR1 SGHAT, CDR2 FQNNGV. The CDR3 covers 15 residues. The CDR3 DNA follows: TGTGCCAGCAGGAGACTAGCGGGAGGGCCAGGGACGCAGTATTTT. Its protein is CASRRLAGGPGTQYF. Full variable domain (missing parts from reference TRBV11-2 and TRBJ2-3): EAGVAQSPRYKIIEKRQSVAFWCNPISGHATLYWYQQILGQGPKLLIQFQNNGVVDDSQLPKDRFSAERLKGVDSTLKIQPAKLEDSAVYLCASRRLAGGPGTQYFGPGTRLTVL.

This chain connects TRBV6-5 to TRBJ2-1, with TRBD1 identical over 7 bases. Losses at the gene ends were 6 bases for V and 5 bases for J; bases not matched to a gene: 4. Germline CDR1 reads MNHEY; CDR2 reads SVGAGI. The CDR3 consists of 13 residues. The CDR3 is CASRLGTDNEQFF. The CDR3 DNA reads as TGTGCCAGCAGGCTTGGGACAGACAATGAGCAGTTCTTC.

V usage is TRBV10-3 and J usage is TRBJ1-3; tentative D call: TRBD1 (6 bases). Trimming stripped 2 bases from V and 1 base from J, with 9 bases between. This CDR3 has 15 amino acids. The V gene's germline CDR1 is ENHRY and CDR2 SYGVKD. In DNA form, the CDR3 reads TGTGCCATCAGTGAGAACAGGGCTTCTGGAAACACCATATATTTT. This translates into CAISENRASGNTIYF.

In this sample, this clone turned up once. This rearrangement joins TRBV7-2 to TRBJ2-4, with TRBD2 as a possible D gene (6 bases). The V and J ends lost 5 bases and 6 bases respectively, with 11 bases between them. The CDR3 spans 13 residues. Germline loops: CDR1 SGHTA, CDR2 FQGNSA. For the CDR3, the DNA is TGTGCCAGCAGCCTGGACTACACAAACATTCAGTACTTC. Its translation: CASSLDYTNIQYF.

This clone was recorded a few times. The CDR3 here is CASSADPDTQYF. The CDR3 coding sequence is TGTGCCAGCAGTGCAGATCCAGATACGCAGTATTTT. The V gene is TRBV2, the J gene TRBJ2-3, with unresolved D. Trimming stripped 4 bases from V and 4 bases from J, with 6 bases between. This CDR3 region has 12 residues. In germline, CDR1 is SNHLY, CDR2 FYNNEI. Together with reference TRBV2 and TRBJ2-3, the CDR3 gives the full variable domain: EPEVTQTPSHQVTQMGQEVILRCVPISNHLYFYWYRQILGQKVEFLVSFYNNEISEKSEIFDDQFSVERPDGSNFTLKIRSTKLEDSAMYFCASSADPDTQYFGPGTRLTVL.

The chain links TRBV27 to TRBJ2-5; 11 bases match TRBD2. Germline values: CDR1 MNHEY, CDR2 SMNVEV (reference sequence). The CDR3 has 16 amino acids. Unmatched junction bases numbered 6, after V lost 4 bases and J lost 2 bases. CDR3 nucleotides: TGTGCCAGCAGTTGGCTAGCGGGGGGCCTTCAAGAGACCCAGTACTTC. Translating it yields CASSWLAGGLQETQYF.

The chain couples TRBV4-1 to TRBJ2-7; 9 nucleotides line up with TRBD2. Germline CDR1 is MGHRA and CDR2 is YSYEKL. This CDR3 has 13 amino acids. The junction had 5 bases not matched to a gene; V was cut back by 4 bases and J by 7 bases. The CDR3 DNA reads as TGCGCCAGCAGCCGACTAGCGGTACGGGAGCAGTACTTC. Translated, it gives CASSRLAVREQYF.

The rearrangement joins TRBV10-1 to TRBJ1-2; D uncertain. The length of the CDR3 is 14 residues. Trimming pared 2 bases from V and 8 bases from J, leaving 15 bases between. In germline, CDR1 is WNHNN, CDR2 SYGVQD (reference sequence). This CDR3 is CASSEGADSRGYTF. For the CDR3, the DNA is TGCGCCAGCAGTGAGGGAGCTGATTCGAGAGGCTACACCTTC.

As regards this clone: Other DNA sequences of this sample code for an identical CDR3. The CDR3 loop is CAWSRTSGRDEQYF. CDR3 nucleotides: TGTGCCTGGAGTCGGACTAGTGGGAGGGACGAGCAGTACTTC. The chain employs TRBV30 and TRBJ2-7; 7 positions match TRBD2. Germline values: CDR1 GTSNPN, CDR2 SVGIG (reference sequence). V trimming: 2 bases; J trimming: 5 bases; junction bases outside the gene matches: 9. The CDR3 covers 14 residues.

The chain's CDR3 is CACTSGTYNEQFF. The CDR3 DNA sequence: TGTGCCTGTACTAGCGGGACCTACAATGAGCAGTTCTTC. V and J are TRBV30 and TRBJ2-1, with 10 nucleotides matching TRBD2. This CDR3 has 13 residues. Germline CDR1 GTSNPN, CDR2 SVGIG (reference sequence). Trimming at V came to 6 bases and at J to 2 bases, leaving 1 base not matched to a gene.

The chain carries TRBV5-1 and TRBJ2-5; 8 nucleotides match TRBD1. Germline V gene lookup returns CDR1 SGHRS and CDR2 YFSETQ. The CDR3 consists of 16 residues. V lost 6 bases, J lost 1 base, and 11 bases stayed unmatched. CDR3 loop: CASKDPVGTGQETQYF. CDR3 bases: TGCGCCAGCAAAGACCCAGTCGGGACAGGCCAAGAGACCCAGTACTTC.

The V and J genes are TRBV29-1 and TRBJ2-2; D ambiguous. Germline CDR1 is SQVTM and CDR2 is ANQGSEA. This CDR3 contains 14 residues. V was shortened by 4 bases and J by 0 bases, with 9 bases between the two germline ends. For the CDR3, the DNA is TGCAGCGTTGCAGCGTTCGCGAACACCGGGGAGCTGTTTTTT. Protein: CSVAAFANTGELFF.

This rearrangement joins TRBV10-1 to TRBJ2-7, with 10 bases that match TRBD2. V dropped 4 bases and J dropped 2; count of bases not matched to a gene: 2. The CDR3 spans 14 residues. Germline assignment: CDR1 WNHNN and CDR2 SYGVQD (reference sequence). The CDR3 region is CASSALAGPYEQYF. CDR3 coding DNA: TGCGCCAGCAGTGCACTAGCGGGACCCTACGAGCAGTACTTC.

The rearrangement uses TRBV7-9 and TRBJ1-2; D is ambiguous. Germline CDR1 and CDR2: SEHNR and FQNEAQ (reference sequence). The CDR3 loop spans 16 amino acids. Trimming took off 5 bases at V and 1 base at J, with 17 bases between the two ends. The CDR3 here is CASSPRRGQHNYGYTF. The CDR3 DNA is TGTGCCAGCAGCCCACGACGGGGTCAGCATAACTATGGCTACACCTTC.

V gene TRBV11-2 combines with J gene TRBJ2-7, with 7 bases that match TRBD1. Germline V lookup: CDR1 SGHAT, CDR2 FQNNGV. V was pared by 4 bases and J by 4 bases, with 13 bases of the junction left unmatched. The CDR3 totals 16 residues. This CDR3 reads CASSWRTGDSWYEQYF. Here the CDR3 DNA reads TGTGCCAGCAGCTGGAGGACAGGCGACAGCTGGTACGAGCAGTACTTC.

The chain links TRBV19 to TRBJ1-2; 9 nucleotides align to TRBD1. CDR3 length: 15 amino acids. Germline values: CDR1 LNHDA, CDR2 SQIVND (reference sequence). J lost 5 bases, V lost 2 bases, and 6 bases had no gene match. The CDR3 sequence is CASSIRQGETYGYTF. The DNA of the CDR3 is TGTGCCAGTAGTATAAGACAGGGGGAAACTTATGGCTACACCTTC. Combining the CDR3 with reference TRBV19 and TRBJ1-2 gives the whole variable domain DGGITQSPKYLFRKEGQNVTLSCEQNLNHDAMYWYRQDPGQGLRLIYYSQIVNDFQKGDIAEGYSVSREKKESFPLTVTSAQKNPTAFYLCASSIRQGETYGYTFGSGTRLTVV.

This chain joins TRBV6-5 and TRBJ1-4; a possible D gene is TRBD1 (5 bases). The CDR3 loop spans 15 amino acids. Germline assignment: CDR1 MNHEY and CDR2 SVGAGI. With 6 bases removed from V and 7 bases from J, the gap between germline ends came to 18 bases. The CDR3 DNA reads TGTGCCAGCAGGACCGACAGATACGGGGGTGAAAAACTGTTTTTT. Translating it yields CASRTDRYGGEKLFF.

The chain is built from TRBV19 and TRBJ1-1; 10 positions agree with TRBD1. CDR1 is LNHDA, CDR2 SQIVND, per germline (reference sequence). Trimming at V came to 4 bases and at J to 4 bases, leaving 6 bases not matched to a gene. The CDR3 has 15 amino acids. The CDR3 loop is CASSTDGTGVTEAFF. DNA of the CDR3: TGTGCCAGTAGTACCGACGGGACAGGGGTCACTGAAGCTTTCTTT.

This clone has more than one count but fewer than ten. This chain links TRBV5-1 with TRBJ2-2, with TRBD2 as a possible D gene (6 bases). The CDR3 is 18 residues long. Germline V gene sequence: CDR1 SGHRS, CDR2 YFSETQ. V was trimmed by 2 bases and J by 2 bases, leaving 19 bases between them. Here the CDR3 reads CASSLALKGTANTGELFF. The CDR3, as DNA: TGCGCCAGCAGCTTAGCGCTTAAAGGGACTGCTAACACCGGGGAGCTGTTTTTT.

V and J are TRBV6-5 and TRBJ2-1, with TRBD1 identical over 8 bases. V shed 6 bases and J 8 bases; nucleotides not matched to a gene: 9. The germline V gene has CDR1 MNHEY and CDR2 SVGAGI. The CDR3 consists of 14 residues. This CDR3 reads CASSQGAYMDEQFF. Here the CDR3 DNA reads TGTGCCAGCAGCCAGGGGGCGTATATGGATGAGCAGTTCTTC.

Of note for this clone: An end of the junction does not agree with germline; a read error may underlie this. This sample includes further DNA sequences coding for the same CDR3. The chain carries TRBV10-3 and TRBJ2-7; 7 nucleotides align to TRBD1. This CDR3 is 15 amino acids long. Germline V gene sequence: CDR1 ENHRY, CDR2 SYGVKD. The CDR3 region has the DNA TGTGCCATCAGAGACCGGGACAGACAAAACTACGAGCAGTATTTC. Its protein product is CAIRDRDRQNYEQYF.

This sequence joins TRBV7-9 and TRBJ1-3; D is ambiguous. Trimming removed 2 bases at V and 0 bases at J, with 8 bases between. Germline CDR1 is SEHNR and CDR2 is FQNEAQ (reference sequence). The CDR3 extends over 15 amino acids. The CDR3 region has the DNA TGTGCCAGCAGCTTAATGGCTTCCTCTGGAAACACCATATATTTT. Translated: CASSLMASSGNTIYF. Complete variable domain (other parts from reference TRBV7-9 and TRBJ1-3): DTGVSQNPRHKITKRGQNVTFRCDPISEHNRLYWYRQTLGQGPEFLTYFQNEAQLEKSRLLSDRFSAERPKGSFSTLEIQRTEQGDSAMYLCASSLMASSGNTIYFGEGSWLTVV.

CDR3 nucleotides: TGCAGCGTTGAAATCGACAGGGGATATACTGAAGCTTTCTTT. Translating gives CSVEIDRGYTEAFF. The chain links TRBV29-1 to TRBJ1-1, with 8 bases that match TRBD1. V trimming: 2 bases; J trimming: 5 bases; junction bases outside the gene matches: 7. The germline gives CDR1 SQVTM, CDR2 ANQGSEA. This CDR3 has 14 amino acids.

V is TRBV30 and J is TRBJ1-4; possibly TRBD1 for D (5 bases). The CDR3 has 13 amino acids. Trimming stripped 8 bases from V and 7 bases from J, with 17 bases between. Germline CDR1 GTSNPN, CDR2 SVGIG (reference sequence). The CDR3 region has the DNA TGTGCCGGAGGGGCAGGCCCCAGTGAAAAACTGTTTTTT. As protein: CAGGAGPSEKLFF.

V usage is TRBV30 and J usage is TRBJ1-5; possibly TRBD1 for D (6 bases). The CDR3 consists of 13 residues. Germline V gives CDR1 GTSNPN, CDR2 SVGIG (reference sequence). Trimming left V 5 bases short and J 2 bases short, with 10 bases between. In nucleotides, the CDR3 is TGTGCCTGGGCACACAGGGGCAATCAGCCCCAGCATTTT. Amino acid sequence: CAWAHRGNQPQHF. Looking up the rest from reference TRBV30 and TRBJ1-5 gives the full variable domain: SQTIHQWPATLVQPVGSPLSLECTVEGTSNPNLYWYRQAAGRGLQLLFYSVGIGQISSEVPQNLSASRPQDRQFILSSKKLLLSDSGFYLCAWAHRGNQPQHFGDGTRLSIL.

The rearrangement joins TRBV7-2 to TRBJ1-2; the D gene is possibly TRBD1 (6 bases). The V gene's germline CDR1 is SGHTA and CDR2 FQGNSA. The CDR3 sequence is 19 residues long. V lost 1 base and J 1 base, leaving 22 bases between the germline ends. The CDR3 bases are TGTGCCAGCAGCTTAGGGGAGGGGGGAAGGATAGTGAGTAACTATGGCTACACCTTC. Residues: CASSLGEGGRIVSNYGYTF.